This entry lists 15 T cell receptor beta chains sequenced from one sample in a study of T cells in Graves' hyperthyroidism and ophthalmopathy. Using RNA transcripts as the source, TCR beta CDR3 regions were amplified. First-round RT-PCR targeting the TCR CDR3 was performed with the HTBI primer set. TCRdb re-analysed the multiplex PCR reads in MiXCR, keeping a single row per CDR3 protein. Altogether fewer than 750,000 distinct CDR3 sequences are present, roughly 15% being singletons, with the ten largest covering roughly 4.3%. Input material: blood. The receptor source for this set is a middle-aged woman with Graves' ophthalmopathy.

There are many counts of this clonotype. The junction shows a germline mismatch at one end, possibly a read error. CDR3 DNA sequence: TGTGCCTGCAGTCCGGGATTTAGCTCCTACGAGCAGTACTTC. Translated, it gives CACSPGFSSYEQYF. V and J are TRBV12-3 or TRBV12-4 and TRBJ2-7, with D possibly matching TRBD2 (5 bases). This CDR3 spans 14 amino acids.

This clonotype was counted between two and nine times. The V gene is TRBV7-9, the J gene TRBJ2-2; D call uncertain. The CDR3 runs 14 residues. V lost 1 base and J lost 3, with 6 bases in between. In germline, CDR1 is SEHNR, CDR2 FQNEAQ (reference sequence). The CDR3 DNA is TGTGCCAGCAGCTTAGTACGAGACACCGGGGAGCTGTTTTTT. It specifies CASSLVRDTGELFF.

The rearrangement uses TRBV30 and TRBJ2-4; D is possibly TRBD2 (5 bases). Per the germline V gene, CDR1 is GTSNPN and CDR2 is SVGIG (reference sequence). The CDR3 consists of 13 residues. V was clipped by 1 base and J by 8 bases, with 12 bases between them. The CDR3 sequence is CAWSDRVGDIQYF. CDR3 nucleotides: TGTGCCTGGAGTGACCGTGTCGGGGACATTCAGTACTTC.

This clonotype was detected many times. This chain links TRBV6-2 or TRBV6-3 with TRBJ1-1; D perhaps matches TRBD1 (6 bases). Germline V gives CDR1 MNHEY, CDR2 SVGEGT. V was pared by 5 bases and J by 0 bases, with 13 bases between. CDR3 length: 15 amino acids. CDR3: CASSRTVALNTEAFF. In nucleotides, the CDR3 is TGTGCCAGCAGTCGGACAGTCGCCTTGAACACTGAAGCTTTCTTT.

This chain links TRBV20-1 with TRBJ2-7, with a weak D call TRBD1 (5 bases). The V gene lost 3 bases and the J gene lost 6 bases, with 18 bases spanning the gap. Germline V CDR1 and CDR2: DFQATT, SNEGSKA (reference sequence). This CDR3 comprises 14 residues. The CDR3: CSARNRPWVSEQYF. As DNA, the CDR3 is TGCAGTGCTAGGAACAGGCCCTGGGTATCCGAGCAGTACTTC.

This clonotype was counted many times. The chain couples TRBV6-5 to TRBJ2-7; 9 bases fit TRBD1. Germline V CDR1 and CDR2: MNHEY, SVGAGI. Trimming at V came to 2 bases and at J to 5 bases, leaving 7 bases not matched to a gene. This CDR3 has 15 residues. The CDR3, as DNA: TGTGCCAGCAGTTACGCTGGGACAGGGTCCCACGAGCAGTACTTC. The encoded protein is CASSYAGTGSHEQYF.

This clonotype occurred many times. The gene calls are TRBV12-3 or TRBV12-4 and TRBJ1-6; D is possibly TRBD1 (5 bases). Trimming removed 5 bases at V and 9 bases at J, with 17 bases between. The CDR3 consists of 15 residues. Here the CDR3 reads CASSTPGPPSSPLHF. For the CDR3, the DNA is TGTGCCAGCAGTACTCCGGGACCGCCCTCTTCACCCCTCCACTTT.

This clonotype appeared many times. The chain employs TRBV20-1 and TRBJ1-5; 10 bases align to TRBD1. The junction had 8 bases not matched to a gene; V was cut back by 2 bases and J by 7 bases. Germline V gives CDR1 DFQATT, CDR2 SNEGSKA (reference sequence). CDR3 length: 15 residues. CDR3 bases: TGCAGTGCTAGAACGACAGGGGGCACGGGACAGCCCCAGCATTTT. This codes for CSARTTGGTGQPQHF.

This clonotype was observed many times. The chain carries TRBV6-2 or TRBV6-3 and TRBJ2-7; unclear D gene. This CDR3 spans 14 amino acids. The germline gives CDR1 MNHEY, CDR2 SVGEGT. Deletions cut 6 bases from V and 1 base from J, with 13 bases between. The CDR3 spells CASRNSDLSYEQYF. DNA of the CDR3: TGTGCCAGCAGGAATTCGGACCTATCCTACGAGCAGTACTTC.

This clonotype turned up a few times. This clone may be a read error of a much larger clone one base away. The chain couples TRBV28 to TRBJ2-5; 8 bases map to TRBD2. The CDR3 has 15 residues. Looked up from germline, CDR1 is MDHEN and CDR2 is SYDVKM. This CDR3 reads CASSSETSVQEAQYF. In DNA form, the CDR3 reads TGTGCCAGCAGTTCCGAGACTAGCGTTCAAGAGGCCCAGTACTTC.

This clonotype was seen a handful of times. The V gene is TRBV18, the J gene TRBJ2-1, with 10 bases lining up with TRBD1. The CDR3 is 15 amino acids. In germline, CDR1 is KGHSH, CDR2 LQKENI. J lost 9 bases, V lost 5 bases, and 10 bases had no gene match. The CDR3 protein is CASSVQGDRGFEQFF. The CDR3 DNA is TGTGCCAGCTCAGTCCAGGGGGACAGGGGTTTTGAGCAGTTCTTC.

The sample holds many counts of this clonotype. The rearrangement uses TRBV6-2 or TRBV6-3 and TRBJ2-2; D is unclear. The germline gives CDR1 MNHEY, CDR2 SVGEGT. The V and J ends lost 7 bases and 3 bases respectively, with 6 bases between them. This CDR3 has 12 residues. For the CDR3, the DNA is TGTGCCAGCACTACCGACACCGGGGAGCTGTTTTTT. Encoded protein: CASTTDTGELFF.

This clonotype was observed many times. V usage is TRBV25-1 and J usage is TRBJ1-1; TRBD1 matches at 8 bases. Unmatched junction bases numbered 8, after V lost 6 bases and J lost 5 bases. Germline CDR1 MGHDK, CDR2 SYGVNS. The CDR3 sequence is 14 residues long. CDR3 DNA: TGTGCCAGCAGGGACCCAGGGGGCACTACTGAAGCTTTCTTT. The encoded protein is CASRDPGGTTEAFF.

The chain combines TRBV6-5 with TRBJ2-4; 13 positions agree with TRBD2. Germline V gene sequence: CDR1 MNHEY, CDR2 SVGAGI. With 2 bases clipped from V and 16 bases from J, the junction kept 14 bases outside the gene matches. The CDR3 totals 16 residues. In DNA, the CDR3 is TGTGCCAGCAGTTACGCCCCGGGACTAGCGGGGTCAAGACGATACTTC. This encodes CASSYAPGLAGSRRYF.

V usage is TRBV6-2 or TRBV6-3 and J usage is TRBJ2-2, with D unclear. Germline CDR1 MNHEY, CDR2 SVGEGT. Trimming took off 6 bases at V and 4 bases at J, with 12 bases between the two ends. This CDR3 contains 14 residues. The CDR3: CASSRKGPTGELFF. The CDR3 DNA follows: TGTGCCAGCAGCCGAAAAGGACCCACCGGGGAGCTGTTTTTT.